This entry concerns a single T cell receptor (beta chain). The table came from immunoSEQ multiplex PCR; TCRdb's copy has only in-frame clones and leaves some out. The sample consists of 130,000 to 150,000 clones, 80% to 85% of them appearing once. The source of the sample is a study of blood T cell repertoires in COVID-19. Study background: Samples representing acute and convalescent COVID-19 were sourced from the United States, Italy and Spain. PBMCs, B-cell-depleted T cells, or T cells provided the cDNA or gDNA that made up the material.

The CDR3 contains 14 residues. The V and J ends lost 5 bases and 4 bases, in that order; junction bases with no gene match: 6. Germline-derived CDR1 and CDR2 are MNHEY and SMNVEV (reference sequence). V usage is TRBV27 and J usage is TRBJ1-2; 8 positions match TRBD1. The TCR sequence derives from a human donor in a cohort sampled during active COVID-19. The sample comprised peripheral blood. The CDR3 protein is CASSGGGTGYGYTF. DNA for the CDR3: TGTGCCAGCAGTGGGGGGGGGACAGGCTATGGCTACACCTTC.